A few counts support the clone carrying this T cell receptor beta chain. Its antigen is still unknown. The time point was: pre-sensitization, week 0. Treatment defined: therapeutic diphenylcyclopropenone sensitization with weekly scalp DPC. TCRdb re-derived calls from the RACE reads in MiXCR, one entry per CDR3 protein. The sample includes fewer than 300,000 distinct CDR3 sequences, around 9.3% of them seen just once. The entry originates in a study of human T cells and chemical hapten exposure. Findings of the study overall: TCRs whose frequency exceeded 1 in 1000 remained the same following DPC sensitization. Compared with pre-sensitization or healthy control sets, expanded TCRs clustered more.

Germline assignment: CDR1 SGHDN and CDR2 FVKESK. The CDR3 loop spans 17 amino acids. With 0 bases removed from V and 2 bases from J, the gap between germline ends came to 14 bases. This receptor was obtained from a woman in her thirties or forties with alopecia areata. Some clones in this sample may be carry-over from other donors' samples. The chain links TRBV14 to TRBJ2-1; tentatively, D is TRBD1 or TRBD2 (5 bases each). The sample was whole blood, taken in connection with sensitization to the hapten diphenylcyclopropenone (DPC). The CDR3 bases are TGTGCCAGCAGCCAAGACAGGGCCGGGACCCCCTACAATGAGCAGTTCTTC. Its protein is CASSQDRAGTPYNEQFF.